What follows is one TCR beta chain and its context. This entry belongs to a study of blood T cell repertoires in COVID-19. Whole-study context: The study drew acute and convalescent COVID-19 samples from the United States, Italy and Spain.

The germline gives CDR1 SGDLS, CDR2 YYNGEE. Between the trimmed V and J ends, which lost 2 bases and 8 bases, there was a span of 20 bases. There are 16 residues in the CDR3. Per the original methods: Reference gene primers were amplified, and this amplification served to estimate nucleated cell counts. TCRdb's table, derived via immunoSEQ multiplex PCR, lists solely in-frame clones and lacks some. V and J calls and clone size are given by that table; D and trimming were obtained from the DNA. The table has about 190,000 clones, about four fifths seen once; the top ten hold approximately 6.9%. This TCR was recovered from a man between 60 and 70 years old with acute or convalescent COVID-19. Sequencing used peripheral blood. The chain uses TRBV9 and TRBJ2-1; D gene uncertain. This chain's CDR3 is CASSVGRRSTNDEQFF. For the CDR3, the DNA is TGTGCCAGCAGCGTCGGCCGGCGGAGTACTAACGATGAGCAGTTCTTC.